This T cell receptor beta chain was identified during a study of shared clonotypes between healthy human individuals. Study background: A couple of women and three men aged 18 to 49 served as donors.

Over several immunoSEQ plates, each subset's genomic DNA was distributed in even portions. Clones were read by immunoSEQ multiplex PCR, and TCRdb kept only the in-frame ones, dropping some. The sample carries 600,000 or so clones, 90% to 95% recorded once. Naive CD8 cells lacked CD45RO and underwent positive selection for CCR7, leaving out terminally differentiated effector memory CD45RA+ cells. This CDR3 is built from 14 residues. V lost 3 bases and J lost 3, with 12 bases in between. Germline assignment: CDR1 MDHEN and CDR2 SYDVKM. The gene calls are TRBV28 and TRBJ2-7; D is possibly TRBD2 (5 bases). Sequencing was carried out using naive CD8+ T cells sorted from blood. The source is a woman in her twenties or thirties in good health. Written as DNA, the CDR3 is TGTGCCAGCAGTTTTGGCCTTACTAGCTACGAGCAGTACTTC. It specifies CASSFGLTSYEQYF.